The 9 T cell receptor beta chains listed next were all sequenced from one sample in a study of PD-L1 blockade in urothelial cancer. Here immunoSEQ multiplex PCR was the method, and the copy in TCRdb shows in-frame clones only, minus some. This sample carries over 70,000 clones, around four fifths of them seen once, and the ten largest clones take approximately 8.4%. Time point reported: peripheral blood 6 weeks after treatment start. The sequencing used PBMCs, collected around atezolizumab (anti-PD-L1) treatment. These receptors all come from a man in his 70s with urothelial cancer.

This chain joins TRBV5-1 and TRBJ2-3, with D possibly being TRBD2 (6 bases). Looked up from germline, CDR1 is SGHRS and CDR2 is YFSETQ. Between the trimmed V and J ends, which lost 2 bases and 2 bases, there was a span of 12 bases. This CDR3 region has 15 residues. CDR3 region: CASSFYSGVTDTQYF. The CDR3 DNA follows: TGCGCCAGCAGCTTTTATAGCGGCGTCACAGATACGCAGTATTTT.

The rearrangement links TRBV5-5 to TRBJ1-2; D perhaps matches TRBD1 (6 bases). V was trimmed by 4 bases and J by 5 bases, leaving 21 bases between them. Germline V gives CDR1 SGHKS, CDR2 YYEKEE (reference sequence). This CDR3 contains 16 residues. CDR3 region: CASSLSGTPEIYGYTF. The CDR3 DNA reads as TGTGCCAGCAGCCTCAGTGGGACACCGGAGATTTATGGCTACACCTTC.

This sequence joins TRBV9 and TRBJ2-2; D gene ambiguous. V lost 2 bases to trimming and J lost 5 bases, with 7 bases between them. The CDR3 consists of 13 residues. Germline-derived CDR1 and CDR2 are SGDLS and YYNGEE. CDR3: CASSVLGTGELFF. As DNA, the CDR3 is TGTGCCAGCAGCGTCCTAGGAACCGGGGAGCTGTTTTTT.

V and J are TRBV21-1 and TRBJ2-1; the table assigns TRBD1, which was not confirmed against the DNA. TRBV21-1 is a known pseudogene. The CDR3 is 17 amino acids. The CDR3 DNA reads TGTGCCAGCAGCAAAGTGAGTGAAGAGGCTAGTCAGGGTGAGCAGTTCTTC. This sequence encodes CASSKVSEEASQGEQFF.

The rearrangement joins TRBV2 to TRBJ2-7; 10 bases fit TRBD1. This CDR3 spans 14 amino acids. The J segment lost 6 bases and the V segment lost 5 bases, leaving 7 bases of the junction unmatched. Germline loops: CDR1 SNHLY, CDR2 FYNNEI. The CDR3: CASSRDRGGGEQYF. In DNA form, the CDR3 reads TGTGCCAGCAGTCGGGACAGGGGAGGTGGCGAGCAGTACTTC.

Only a few counts were recorded for this clone. Other nucleotide sequences in the sample specify the same CDR3. V gene TRBV6-5 combines with J gene TRBJ1-3; D might be TRBD1 (5 bases). V lost 0 bases and J lost 4, with 10 bases in between. This CDR3 has 15 amino acids. Germline CDR1 MNHEY, CDR2 SVGAGI. The CDR3 DNA sequence: TGTGCCAGCAGTTACTCTGGGGGGTCCGGAAACACCATATATTTT. It codes for CASSYSGGSGNTIYF.

V and J are TRBV7-9 and TRBJ1-6, with D tentatively TRBD1 (6 bases). The V end was cut by 5 bases, the J end by 9 bases, with 20 bases between. Germline V lookup: CDR1 SEHNR, CDR2 FQNEAQ (reference sequence). This CDR3 region has 16 residues. Written as DNA, the CDR3 is TGTGCCAGCAGCCTCCTAGGTGGGGGCGAAACTTCACCCCTCCACTTT. Translation: CASSLLGGGETSPLHF.

This clone showed up just a few times. For the CDR3, the DNA is TGTGCCAGTAGTGCGGACAGGGCGAACACTGAAGCTTTCTTT. This encodes CASSADRANTEAFF. This chain joins TRBV19 and TRBJ1-1, with TRBD1 matching 8 bases. The CDR3 has 14 amino acids. The germline gives CDR1 LNHDA, CDR2 SQIVND (reference sequence). J lost 1 base, V lost 5 bases, and 3 bases had no gene match.

The gene calls are TRBV25-1 and TRBJ1-1; 7 bases are a match to TRBD1. V gave up 7 bases and J gave up 1 base; unmatched junction bases: 15. The CDR3 covers 17 residues. Germline V lookup: CDR1 MGHDK, CDR2 SYGVNS. The CDR3 sequence is CASNTGAQGLSNTEAFF. In DNA, the CDR3 is TGTGCCAGCAACACAGGGGCGCAGGGATTGTCGAACACTGAAGCTTTCTTT.